This TCR beta chain was observed in a study of chemoradiotherapy in HPV16-positive cancers. Study background: Candidate HPV-specific clones and shared TCR motifs came from two HPV16-positive patients. Study-wide results and caveats: HPV-responsive T-cell expansion during chemoradiotherapy was linked to improved recurrence-free survival in HPV16-positive patients. Candidate HPV-specific clones and E7-related TCR motifs grew in tumor during treatment. HPV-specific T cells were functionally defined from only a couple of HPV16-positive patients.

As regards this clone: Its antigen is still unknown.

Libraries were prepared by immunoSEQ multiplex PCR; TCRdb keeps only in-frame clonotypes and omits some of them. The sample records under 20,000 clones, approximately 75% being singletons. The CDR3 is 15 residues long. The V and J ends lost 1 base and 8 bases respectively, with 12 bases between them. Germline assignment: CDR1 LNHNV and CDR2 YYDKDF (reference sequence). The chain combines TRBV15 with TRBJ1-6; D may be TRBD1 (6 bases). The sequence was obtained from a human donor with HPV-associated anogenital cancer. Sampling took place from a patient who underwent chemoradiotherapy. For the CDR3, the DNA is TGTGCCACCAGCAGAGGGGGGGGCTGGGATTCACCCCTCCACTTT. Amino acid sequence: CATSRGGGWDSPLHF.